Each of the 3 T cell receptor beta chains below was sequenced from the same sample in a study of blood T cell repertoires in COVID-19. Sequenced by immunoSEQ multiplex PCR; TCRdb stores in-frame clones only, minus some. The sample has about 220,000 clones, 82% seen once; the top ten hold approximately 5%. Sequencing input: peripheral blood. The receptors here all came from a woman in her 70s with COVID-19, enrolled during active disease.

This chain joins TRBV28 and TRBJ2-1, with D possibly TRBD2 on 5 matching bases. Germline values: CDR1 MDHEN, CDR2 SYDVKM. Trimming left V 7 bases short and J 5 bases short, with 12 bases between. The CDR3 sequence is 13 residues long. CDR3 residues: CASISLGDNEQFF. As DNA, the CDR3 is TGTGCCAGCATTTCCCTCGGGGACAATGAGCAGTTCTTC.

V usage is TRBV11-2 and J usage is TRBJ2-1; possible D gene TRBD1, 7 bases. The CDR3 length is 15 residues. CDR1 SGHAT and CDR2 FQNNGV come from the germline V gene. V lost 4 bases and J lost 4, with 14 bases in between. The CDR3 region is CASSSGGTGYNEQFF. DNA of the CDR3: TGTGCCAGCAGCTCAGGGGGGACTGGGTACAATGAGCAGTTCTTC.

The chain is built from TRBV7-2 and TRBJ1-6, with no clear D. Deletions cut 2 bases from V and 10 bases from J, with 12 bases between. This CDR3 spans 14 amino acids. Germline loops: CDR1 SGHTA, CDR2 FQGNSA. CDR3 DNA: TGTGCCAGCAGCTTACGTGGTAGCAGCTCACCCCTCCACTTT. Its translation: CASSLRGSSSPLHF.